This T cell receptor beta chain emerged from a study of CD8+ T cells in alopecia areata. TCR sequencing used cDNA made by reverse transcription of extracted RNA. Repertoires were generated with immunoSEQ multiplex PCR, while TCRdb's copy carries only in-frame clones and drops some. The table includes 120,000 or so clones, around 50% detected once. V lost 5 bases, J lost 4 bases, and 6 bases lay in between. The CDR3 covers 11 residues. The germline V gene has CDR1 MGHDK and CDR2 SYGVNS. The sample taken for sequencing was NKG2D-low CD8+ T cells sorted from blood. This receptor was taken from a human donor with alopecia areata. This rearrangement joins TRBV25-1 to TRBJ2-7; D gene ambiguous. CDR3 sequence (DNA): TGTGCCAGCAGTTCTGGGTACGAGCAGTACTTC. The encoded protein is CASSSGYEQYF.